This T cell receptor beta chain was documented in a study of neurological immune-mediated disorders. This clonotype has only one observation. Losses at the gene ends were 9 bases for V and 3 bases for J; bases not matched to a gene: 12. Germline V gives CDR1 SGHRS, CDR2 YFSETQ. CDR3 length: 15 amino acids. Volunteers from a blood bank in Maryland, USA, constituted the healthy controls. The team produced cDNA through 5'RACE using 10-nucleotide random UMIs. The yield of each sequencing run was over 160 million TCR-beta sequences from 15-18 subjects. TCRdb re-called the 5' RACE reads through MiXCR, storing one row per CDR3 protein. The sample consists of tens of thousands of distinct CDR3 sequences, less than 9% of them appearing once.

The chain employs TRBV5-1 and TRBJ1-2; 9 nucleotides agree with TRBD1. Material for sequencing was CD4+ T cells from blood. This clonotype was sampled from a man aged 50 to 60 in good health. CDR3 nucleotide sequence: TGCGCCAACAGTATCGCCGGGACAGGGTACTATGGCTACACCTTC. It is translated as CANSIAGTGYYGYTF.